The TCR beta chain described here comes from a study of T cell changes during pregnancy in multiple sclerosis. TCRdb's copy holds only in-frame clones and misses some; the assay was immunoSEQ multiplex PCR. The sample yields about 24,000 clones, about nine tenths seen once. This receptor was obtained from a female donor in good health, enrolled as a control in a pregnancy study. The specimen comprised CD8+ T cells from peripheral blood mononuclear cells, sampled in the first trimester of pregnancy.

CDR3 amino acids: CASSLSGNTEAFF. The CDR3 coding sequence is TGTGCCAGCAGTTTATCAGGGAACACTGAAGCTTTCTTT. This chain connects TRBV28 to TRBJ1-1; no clear D gene. V gave up 1 base and J gave up 1 base, with 4 bases separating them. The CDR3 extends over 13 amino acids. CDR1 MDHEN and CDR2 SYDVKM come from the germline V gene.